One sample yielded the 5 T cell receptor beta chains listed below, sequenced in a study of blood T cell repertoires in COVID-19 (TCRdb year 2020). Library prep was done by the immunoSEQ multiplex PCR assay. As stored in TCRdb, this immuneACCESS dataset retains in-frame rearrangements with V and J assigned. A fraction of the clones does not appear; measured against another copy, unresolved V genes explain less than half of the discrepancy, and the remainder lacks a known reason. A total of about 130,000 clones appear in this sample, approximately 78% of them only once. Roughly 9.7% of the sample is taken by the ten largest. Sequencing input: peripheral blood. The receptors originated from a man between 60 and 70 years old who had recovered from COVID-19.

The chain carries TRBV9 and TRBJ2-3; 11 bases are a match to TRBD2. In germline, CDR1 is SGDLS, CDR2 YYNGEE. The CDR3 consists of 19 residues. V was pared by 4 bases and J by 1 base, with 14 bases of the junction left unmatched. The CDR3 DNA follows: TGTGCCAGCAGCACCGGACAGGGTAAGACTAGCGGGGGCACAGATACGCAGTATTTT. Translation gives CASSTGQGKTSGGTDTQYF.

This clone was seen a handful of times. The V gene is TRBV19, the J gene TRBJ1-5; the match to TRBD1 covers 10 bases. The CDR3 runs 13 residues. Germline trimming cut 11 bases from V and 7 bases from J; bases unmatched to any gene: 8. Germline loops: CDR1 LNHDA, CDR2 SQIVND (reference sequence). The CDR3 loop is CAEWTGGGQPQHF. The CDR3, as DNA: TGTGCCGAATGGACAGGGGGAGGGCAGCCCCAGCATTTT.

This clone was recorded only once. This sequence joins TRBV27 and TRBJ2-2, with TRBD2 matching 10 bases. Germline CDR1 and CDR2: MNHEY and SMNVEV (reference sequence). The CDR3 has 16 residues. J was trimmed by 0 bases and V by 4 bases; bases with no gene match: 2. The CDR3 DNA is TGTGCCAGCAGTTCCAGCGGGGGGGCGAACACCGGGGAGCTGTTTTTT. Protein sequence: CASSSSGGANTGELFF.

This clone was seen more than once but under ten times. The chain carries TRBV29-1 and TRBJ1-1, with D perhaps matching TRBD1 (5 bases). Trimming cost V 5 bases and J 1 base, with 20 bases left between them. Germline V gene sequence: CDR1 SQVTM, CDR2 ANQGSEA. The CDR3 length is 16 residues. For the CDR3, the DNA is TGCAGCGTTCAGTACAGGCCCAACCTACCGAACACTGAAGCTTTCTTT. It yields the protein CSVQYRPNLPNTEAFF.

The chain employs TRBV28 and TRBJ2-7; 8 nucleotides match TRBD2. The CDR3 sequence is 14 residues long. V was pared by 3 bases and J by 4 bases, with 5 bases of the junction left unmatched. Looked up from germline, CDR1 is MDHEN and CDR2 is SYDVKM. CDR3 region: CASSFGGGTYEQYF. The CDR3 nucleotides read TGTGCCAGCAGTTTCGGCGGGGGGACATACGAGCAGTACTTC.